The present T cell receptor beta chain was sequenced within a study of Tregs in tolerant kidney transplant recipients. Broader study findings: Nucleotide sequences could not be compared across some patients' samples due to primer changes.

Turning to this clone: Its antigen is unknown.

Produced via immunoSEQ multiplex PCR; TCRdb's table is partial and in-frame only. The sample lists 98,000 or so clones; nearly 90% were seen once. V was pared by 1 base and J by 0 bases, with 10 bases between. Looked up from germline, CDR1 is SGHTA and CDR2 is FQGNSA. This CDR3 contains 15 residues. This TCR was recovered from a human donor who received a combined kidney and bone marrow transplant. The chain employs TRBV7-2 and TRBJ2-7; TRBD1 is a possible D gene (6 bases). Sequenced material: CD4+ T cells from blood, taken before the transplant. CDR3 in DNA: TGTGCCAGCAGCTTAGGGGGACATAGCTCCTACGAGCAGTACTTC. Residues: CASSLGGHSSYEQYF.